The sequence of this TCR beta chain was determined in a study of blood T cell repertoires in COVID-19. Study summary: T cells, B-cell-depleted T cells, or PBMCs supplied cDNA or gDNA.

CDR3 length: 13 amino acids. V lost 7 bases and J lost 5, with 14 bases in between. CDR1 and CDR2 (germline): SEHNR, FQNEAQ (reference sequence). The data were produced by immunoSEQ multiplex PCR, yet TCRdb's version contains in-frame clones alone and is incomplete. Found here are 150,000 to 200,000 clones, nearly 90% of them singletons; the top ten hold under 2%. The rearrangement joins TRBV7-9 to TRBJ1-2, with D perhaps TRBD1 (6 bases). The clonotype originates from a man between 18 and 29 years old who had recovered from COVID-19. Sequences were obtained from peripheral blood. This CDR3 reads CASTRTAKYGYTF. The CDR3, as DNA: TGTGCCAGCACCAGGACAGCAAAATATGGCTACACCTTC.